A selection of T cell receptor beta chains follows, all from one sample in a study of early T cells in non-severe SARS-CoV-2 infection. TCRdb reanalysed the 5' RACE reads using MiXCR and keeps one entry per CDR3 protein. The data hold roughly 69,000 distinct CDR3 sequences, with less than 12% observed a single time. The source material was whole blood, sampled at baseline. These TCRs come from an adult who was a healthcare worker with PCR-confirmed SARS-CoV-2 infection or an uninfected control (not recorded which). Each CDR3 is given with its conserved first and last residue. The D gene is left open where the match is weak. Rows may omit the clone size; those that give it use once, few, many or a size class.

J	V	size	D	DNA	CDR3
TRBJ2-7	TRBV3-1	few	-	TGTGCCAGCAGCCAAGTTCACTACGAGCAGTACTTC	CASSQVHYEQYF
TRBJ2-7	TRBV6-2/TRBV6-3	-	-	TGTGCCAGCAGGTCTTACATGACGGGGCAGTACTTC	CASRSYMTGQYF
TRBJ2-3	TRBV7-2	-	-	TGTGCCATCAGGGTAAACACAGATACGCAGTATTTT	CAIRVNTDTQYF
TRBJ2-2	TRBV12-3/TRBV12-4	many	-	TGTGCCAGCAGCGGGGGAGAGACATCAGTCCGGCGGGAGCTGTTTTTT	CASSGGETSVRRELFF
TRBJ1-1	TRBV28	-	-	TGTGCCAGCATTGGCGCTGAAGCTTTCTTT	CASIGAEAFF
TRBJ2-4	TRBV4-2	many	-	TGTGCCAGCAGCCAAGAGTCAGGGAACATTCAGTACTTC	CASSQESGNIQYF
TRBJ2-7	TRBV27	-	-	TGTGCCAGCAGTTCAAACGGGACCCCGAGGGGAGAGCAGTACTTC	CASSSNGTPRGEQYF
TRBJ2-7	TRBV7-2	many	-	TGTGCCAGCAGCTTAGAGCCCAGCCACGAGCAGTACTTC	CASSLEPSHEQYF
TRBJ2-2	TRBV28	few	TRBD1	TGTGCCAGCAGTTCCGGGACAGGGAACACCGGGGAGCTGTTTTTT	CASSSGTGNTGELFF
TRBJ1-2	TRBV5-1	many	-	TGCGCCAGCAGCTTGTCCACGGATTCGACCTGGGATGGCTACACCTTC	CASSLSTDSTWDGYTF